Shown below are 4 T cell receptor beta chains from a single sample sequenced in a study of shared clonotypes between healthy human individuals. TCRdb keeps only in-frame clones here, not all; method: immunoSEQ multiplex PCR. Of 2 million to 3 million clones listed, 90% to 95% are singletons. The sequenced sample was naive CD4+ T cells from PBMCs. The subset: CD45RA+ positively selected. The receptors originated from a man younger than 35 in good health. Some clones in this sample may be carry-over from other donors' samples.

The rearrangement uses TRBV2 and TRBJ2-1, with TRBD2 matching 10 bases. The CDR3 consists of 16 residues. Germline V gene data show CDR1 as SNHLY and CDR2 as FYNNEI. Trimming at V came to 5 bases and at J to 4 bases, leaving 8 bases not matched to a gene. The DNA for the CDR3 is TGTGCCAGCAGTCTCCTAGGACTAGCGGTTTACAATGAGCAGTTCTTC. Its protein is CASSLLGLAVYNEQFF.

As concerns this clone: The sample holds other DNA sequences that translate to the same CDR3. V and J are TRBV2 and TRBJ1-2; 7 bases are a match to TRBD1. CDR1 and CDR2 (germline): SNHLY, FYNNEI. J was trimmed by 3 bases and V by 6 bases; bases with no gene match: 4. This CDR3 spans 13 amino acids. The CDR3 region has the DNA TGTGCCAGCAGCGAGGACAGGTACTATGGCTACACCTTC. This sequence encodes CASSEDRYYGYTF.

V gene TRBV30 combines with J gene TRBJ2-7, with 8 bases that match TRBD2. The CDR3 consists of 16 residues. CDR1 and CDR2 (germline): GTSNPN, SVGIG (reference sequence). The ends lost 4 bases at V and 1 base at J; junction bases unmatched: 12. The CDR3 DNA sequence: TGTGCCTGGACCCCCCGGAGGGCTAGCGGGTCCTACGAGCAGTACTTC. It specifies CAWTPRRASGSYEQYF.

V and J are TRBV5-4 and TRBJ2-7; 7 bases fit TRBD2. V gave up 3 bases and J gave up 3 bases; unmatched junction bases: 9. Germline V gene lookup returns CDR1 SGHNT and CDR2 YYREEE (reference sequence). The CDR3 covers 15 residues. CDR3 protein: CASSWGLTSGYEQYF. In DNA, the CDR3 is TGTGCCAGCAGCTGGGGACTAACCTCCGGCTACGAGCAGTACTTC. The complete variable domain, with remaining parts taken from reference TRBV5-4 and TRBJ2-7, reads ETGVTQSPTHLIKTRGQQVTLRCSSQSGHNTVSWYQQALGQGPQFIFQYYREEENGRGNFPPRFSGLQFPNYSSELNVNALELDDSALYLCASSWGLTSGYEQYFGPGTRLTVT.